This T cell receptor beta chain was sequenced in a study of metastatic and nonmetastatic thyroid tumors (dated by TCRdb to about 2020). Describing the broader study: The researchers compared repertoires between peripheral blood samples and tumor or nodule tissue samples from patients with malignant or benign thyroid disease. Findings and caveats that apply to the study as a whole: TCR beta diversity was reported as significantly higher in malignant tumors than in benign nodules, in both blood and tumor samples.

As encoded in the germline V gene, CDR1 is SGHAT while CDR2 is FQNNGV. The V and J ends are trimmed by 1 base and 1 base, leaving 5 bases between them. The CDR3 sequence holds 14 residues, the cysteine and phenylalanine included. Only CDR3 DNA is held: 42 bases, read in frame from base 1. Library preparation employed PCR. TCRdb records Illumina HiSeq 4000 as the sequencer. High-throughput sequencing was used to profile the TCR beta-chain CDR3 region of every patient. Per the source publication's procedure: The researchers built a classifier to tell apart papillary thyroid cancer patients with distant metastasis, based on CDR3 differences among clinicopathological groups. The Shannon index was used to measure repertoire diversity, and the Morisita-Horn index was used to measure how similar tumor and blood repertoires were. TCRdb reran the public reads through fastp at Q25 and MiXCR, keeping productive beta chains. These V and J calls derive from TCRdb rather than the authors' analysis. This sample has around 4,500 clones in its table, and more than 15% of those were observed once. The ten top clones hold approximately 15% of the sample.

This clone was recorded many times. The antigen this receptor binds is unknown. Base qualities were left out, and no much larger clone turns up one base away. None of the patients had been given any treatment before thyroid surgery. Using T-cell receptor beta sequencing, the study looked back at clinical samples from patients collected from about 2011 to 2018. The chain was built from TRBV11-2 and TRBJ1-5; the D gene cannot be named for sure. The sequenced sample consisted of adjacent normal tissue. The clonotype originates from a female donor with papillary thyroid cancer or a benign thyroid nodule (not recorded which). Some clones in this sample may be carry-over from other donors' samples. The CDR3 is CASSLVVSNQPQHF. The base sequence is TGTGCCAGCAGCTTAGTGGTCAGCAATCAGCCCCAGCATTTT.